A single sample is the source of the 23 T cell receptor beta chains below, sequenced in a study of T cell repertoires in cytomegalovirus infection (dated by TCRdb to the late 2010s). The treatment or condition label on this specimen signifies: in vitro stimulation with specific CMV peptide epitopes to enrich CMV-specific T cells. The sequencer listed for this sample is Illumina HiSeq 1500. TCRdb passed the public sequencing reads through fastp at Q25 and MiXCR, retaining productive beta sequences. CDR3 protein sequences are deduplicated, and each keeps its most common genes and DNA. The sample includes about 770,000 distinct CDR3 sequences, with just under 30% observed a single time. The ten top clones hold approximately 14% of the sample. These TCRs' antigens remain unknown. The sequences come from cultured CD8+ T cells from PBMCs, collected from culture after CMV antigen stimulation. The receptors originated from a human donor in good health (CMV status not recorded). Some clones in this sample may be carry-over from other donors' samples.

The chain carries TRBV12-3 or TRBV12-4 and TRBJ2-3; no clear D. Trimming took off 3 bases at V and 3 bases at J, with 7 bases between the two ends. The CDR3 is made up of 13 amino acids. CDR3 loop: CASSLKDTDTQYF. The CDR3 region has the DNA TGTGCCAGCAGTTTGAAGGATACAGATACGCAGTATTTT.

This clonotype came up many times. V usage is TRBV7-6 and J usage is TRBJ2-3; 11 bases match TRBD2. The CDR3 contains 16 residues. From germline, CDR1 is SGHVS and CDR2 FNYEAQ. V was clipped by 4 bases and J by 3 bases; unmatched bases: 6. The CDR3 reads CASSSLLAGGTDTQYF. As DNA, the CDR3 is TGTGCCAGCAGCTCCTTGCTAGCGGGGGGAACAGATACGCAGTATTTT.

This clonotype appeared a few times. The chain has TRBV28 and TRBJ1-5, with D possibly being TRBD1 (6 bases). The CDR3 length is 16 residues. V gave up 3 bases and J gave up 0 bases, with 12 bases separating them. Germline CDR1 is MDHEN and CDR2 is SYDVKM. The CDR3 bases are TGTGCCAGCAGTTTTTGGGGGCAAAATAGCAATCAGCCCCAGCATTTT. Its translation is CASSFWGQNSNQPQHF.

V usage is TRBV20-1 and J usage is TRBJ2-1; TRBD2 is a possible D gene (5 bases). Germline-derived CDR1 and CDR2 are DFQATT and SNEGSKA (reference sequence). V lost 0 bases, J lost 10 bases, and 7 bases lay in between. The CDR3 covers 11 residues. The CDR3 coding sequence is TGCAGTGCTAGAGATGAGGGCGAGCAGTTCTTC. Translated, it gives CSARDEGEQFF.

There are a few counts of this clonotype. The V and J genes are TRBV7-9 and TRBJ1-1, with no clear D. Germline V CDR1 and CDR2: SEHNR, FQNEAQ (reference sequence). The CDR3 runs to 12 residues. The ends were cut back, 4 bases at V and 10 bases at J, with 13 bases in the middle. The CDR3 spells CASSWNSLGAFF. DNA for the CDR3: TGTGCCAGCAGCTGGAATTCATTAGGAGCTTTCTTT.

CDR3 sequence (DNA): TGTGCCAGCAGTTTACCCTCGACAGGGGAATTGCGAGAGACCCAGTACTTC. This translates into CASSLPSTGELRETQYF. The chain combines TRBV12-3 or TRBV12-4 with TRBJ2-5; 8 positions match TRBD1. The ends lost 2 bases at V and 4 bases at J; junction bases unmatched: 12. The CDR3 length is 17 residues.

This clonotype was seen a single time. This chain links TRBV6-1 with TRBJ2-7, with D uncertain. The V gene's germline CDR1 is MNHNS and CDR2 SASEGT. The CDR3 is 15 residues long. V gave up 2 bases and J gave up 3 bases, with 14 bases separating them. DNA for the CDR3: TGTGCCAGCAGTGAACTGATTGGCTTCGGCTACGAGCAGTACTTC. Encoded protein: CASSELIGFGYEQYF.

This clonotype was found many times. This sequence joins TRBV7-9 and TRBJ2-7; 7 positions agree with TRBD1. V shed 5 bases and J 2 bases; nucleotides not matched to a gene: 0. The CDR3 sequence is 12 residues long. Germline V gene sequence: CDR1 SEHNR, CDR2 FQNEAQ (reference sequence). DNA of the CDR3: TGTGCCAGCAGCGGGACAGCCTACGAGCAGTACGTC. Amino acid sequence: CASSGTAYEQYV.

This chain uses TRBV9 with TRBJ2-1, with TRBD1 identical over 9 bases. This CDR3 has 17 residues. CDR1 and CDR2 from the germline V gene are SGDLS and YYNGEE. The junction had 6 bases not matched to a gene; V was cut back by 2 bases and J by 0 bases. The CDR3 protein is CASSVTGTGSSYNEQFF. The CDR3 DNA reads TGTGCCAGCAGCGTTACCGGGACAGGGAGCTCCTACAATGAGCAGTTCTTC.

The table lists this clonotype with a few counts. CDR3 loop: CASSEASDRRGAYEQYV. CDR3 DNA: TGTGCCAGCAGTGAAGCGTCGGACAGGAGAGGGGCCTACGAGCAGTACGTC. This chain links TRBV6-1 with TRBJ2-7; 7 bases line up with TRBD1. The CDR3 is 17 amino acids. Trimming took 0 bases from V and 2 from J; bases not matched to a gene: 10. From germline, CDR1 is MNHNS and CDR2 SASEGT.

This clonotype was observed a handful of times. This chain uses TRBV28 with TRBJ1-1, with 10 bases that match TRBD1. The CDR3 runs to 14 residues. Germline V gene lookup returns CDR1 MDHEN and CDR2 SYDVKM. V lost 6 bases to trimming and J lost 4 bases; unmatched junction nucleotides: 5. CDR3 protein: CASSGTGVITEAFF. The CDR3 DNA follows: TGTGCCAGCAGCGGGACAGGGGTGATCACTGAAGCTTTCTTT.

CDR3 coding DNA: TGTGCCAGCAGCTTACCTAGCGGAGCGGGGGAGACCCAGTACTTC. Protein product: CASSLPSGAGETQYF. The chain has TRBV5-6 and TRBJ2-5; 7 bases map to TRBD2. Trimming took 2 bases from V and 5 from J; bases not matched to a gene: 9. Per germline, CDR1 SGHDT and CDR2 YYEEEE. The CDR3 contains 15 residues.

The sample holds a few counts of this clonotype. This chain connects TRBV11-2 to TRBJ2-7; TRBD2 matches 7 bases. J was trimmed by 1 base and V by 5 bases; bases with no gene match: 14. The CDR3 loop spans 17 amino acids. Germline V CDR1 and CDR2: SGHAT, FQNNGV. CDR3 loop: CASSPWSSGSSSYEQYF. The CDR3 nucleotides are TGTGCCAGCAGCCCCTGGTCTAGCGGTTCCTCTTCCTACGAGCAGTACTTC.

A remark on this clonotype: A much larger clone sits a single nucleotide away, making a read error possible. This rearrangement joins TRBV7-2 to TRBJ2-7, with D unclear. The CDR3 loop spans 14 amino acids. V lost 1 base to trimming and J lost 3 bases, with 10 bases between them. The germline V gene encodes CDR1 SGHTA and CDR2 FQGNSA. The CDR3 is CASSLVERDYEQYV. In nucleotides, the CDR3 is TGTGCCAGCAGCTTAGTGGAACGAGACTACGAGCAGTACGTC.

The J gene is TRBJ2-1, the V gene TRBV19, with 7 bases lining up with TRBD1. Germline V gene lookup returns CDR1 LNHDA and CDR2 SQIVND (reference sequence). After removal of 5 bases from V and 3 bases from J, the junction contained 10 bases not matched to a gene. The CDR3 length is 16 residues. CDR3 DNA sequence: TGTGCCAGTAGTCCTTCGGATAGGGGGCTCTACAATGAGCAGTTCTTC. Translation: CASSPSDRGLYNEQFF.

This clonotype was observed a few times. The CDR3 region is CASSEYRVGNTIYF. CDR3 in DNA: TGTGCCAGTAGTGAATACAGGGTCGGAAACACCATATATTTT. V and J are TRBV19 and TRBJ1-3; D perhaps matches TRBD1 (6 bases). CDR3 size: 14 residues. The ends were cut back, 5 bases at V and 4 bases at J, with 12 bases in the middle. CDR1 is LNHDA and CDR2 is SQIVND in the germline V gene (reference sequence).

The chain recombines TRBV9 with TRBJ1-6; 8 bases fit TRBD1. Germline-derived CDR1 and CDR2 are SGDLS and YYNGEE. The CDR3 has 16 residues. Losses at the gene ends were 0 bases for V and 7 bases for J; bases not matched to a gene: 6. CDR3 protein: CASSVADQGANSPLHF. CDR3 coding DNA: TGTGCCAGCAGCGTAGCGGACCAGGGGGCAAATTCACCCCTCCACTTT.

This clonotype was counted between two and nine times. The rearrangement uses TRBV28 and TRBJ1-1; the D gene is possibly TRBD1 (5 bases). Trimming shortened V by 2 bases and J by 8 bases, and 15 bases separated the two germline ends. Germline-derived CDR1 and CDR2 are MDHEN and SYDVKM. CDR3 length: 14 amino acids. In DNA, the CDR3 is TGTGCCAGCAGTTTAGTCGGGGCCACCAGCGAAGCTTTCTTT. Amino acid sequence: CASSLVGATSEAFF.

A few counts support this clonotype. This chain connects TRBV7-3 to TRBJ2-2; 8 positions match TRBD2. The CDR3 extends over 16 amino acids. The junction had 9 bases not matched to a gene; V was cut back by 5 bases and J by 4 bases. Germline CDR1 is SGHTA and CDR2 is FQGTGA. In DNA form, the CDR3 reads TGTGCCAGCAGCCCTACGGGGGGGCCGGCCACCGGGGAGCTGTTTTTT. Translated, it gives CASSPTGGPATGELFF.

The chain combines TRBV5-1 with TRBJ1-4, with 10 bases matching TRBD1. The CDR3 runs 15 residues. Germline CDR1 is SGHRS and CDR2 is YFSETQ. The J segment lost 7 bases and the V segment lost 0 bases, leaving 3 bases of the junction unmatched. The CDR3 region is CASSLDGTGVEKLFF. The CDR3 nucleotides are TGCGCCAGCAGCTTGGACGGGACAGGGGTTGAAAAACTGTTTTTT.

This clonotype was picked up a small number of times. The rearrangement links TRBV27 to TRBJ2-1, with TRBD2 matching 7 bases. The CDR3 has 17 amino acids. Trimming took 3 bases from V and 5 from J; bases not matched to a gene: 13. Germline CDR1 and CDR2: MNHEY and SMNVEV (reference sequence). The CDR3 here is CASSLGGVDRTHNEQFF. The CDR3 DNA follows: TGTGCCAGCAGTTTGGGGGGGGTTGACAGAACCCACAATGAGCAGTTCTTC.

This clonotype was recorded at least ten times. The chain couples TRBV6-4 to TRBJ2-3, with TRBD2 matching 8 bases. This CDR3 has 13 amino acids. The germline CDR1 and CDR2 sequences are MRHNA and SNTAGT. V lost 6 bases and J lost 2; bases outside the gene matches: 1. CDR3 sequence (DNA): TGTGCCAGCAGCGGGGGGGCCACAGATACGCAGTATTTT. It codes for CASSGGATDTQYF.

This clonotype was detected once. A clone one base away is much larger, so this may be a read error. V gene TRBV12-3 or TRBV12-4 combines with J gene TRBJ2-5; D is uncertain. The CDR3 runs 15 residues. The CDR3 nucleotides are TGTGCCACCCGACGCTTACAAGTACCCCAAGGGACCCAGTACTTC. Its translation is CATRRLQVPQGTQYF.